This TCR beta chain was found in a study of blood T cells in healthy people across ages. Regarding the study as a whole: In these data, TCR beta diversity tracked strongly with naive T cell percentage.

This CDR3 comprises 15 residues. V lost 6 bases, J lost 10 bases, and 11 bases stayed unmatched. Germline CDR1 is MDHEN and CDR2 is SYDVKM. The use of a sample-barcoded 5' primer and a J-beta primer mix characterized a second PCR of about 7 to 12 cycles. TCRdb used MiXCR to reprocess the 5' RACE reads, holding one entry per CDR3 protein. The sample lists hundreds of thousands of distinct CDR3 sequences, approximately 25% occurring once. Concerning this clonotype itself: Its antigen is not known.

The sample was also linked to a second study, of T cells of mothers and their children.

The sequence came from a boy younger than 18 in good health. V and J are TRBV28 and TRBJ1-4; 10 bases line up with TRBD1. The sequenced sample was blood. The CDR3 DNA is TGTGCCAGCAGCCCTGACAGGGGGCTTTCGGCAAAACTGTTTTTT. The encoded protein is CASSPDRGLSAKLFF. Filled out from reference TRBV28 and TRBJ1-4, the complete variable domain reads DVKVTQSSRYLVKRTGEKVFLECVQDMDHENMFWYRQDPGLGLRLIYFSYDVKMKEKGDIPEGYSVSREKKERFSLILESASTNQTSMYLCASSPDRGLSAKLFFGSGTQLSVL.